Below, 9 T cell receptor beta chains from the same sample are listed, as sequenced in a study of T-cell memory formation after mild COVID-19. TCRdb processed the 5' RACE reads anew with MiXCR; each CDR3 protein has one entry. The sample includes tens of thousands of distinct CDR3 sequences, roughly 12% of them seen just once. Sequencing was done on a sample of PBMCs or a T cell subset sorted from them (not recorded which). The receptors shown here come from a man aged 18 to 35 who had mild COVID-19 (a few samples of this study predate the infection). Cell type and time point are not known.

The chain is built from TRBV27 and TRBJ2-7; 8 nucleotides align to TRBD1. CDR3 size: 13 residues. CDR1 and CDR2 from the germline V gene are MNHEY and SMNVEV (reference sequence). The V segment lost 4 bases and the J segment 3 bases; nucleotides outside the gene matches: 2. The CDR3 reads CASSSGQGYEQYV. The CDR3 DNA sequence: TGTGCCAGCAGTTCTGGACAGGGCTACGAGCAGTACGTC.

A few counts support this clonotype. The CDR3 DNA reads TGCGCCAGCAGGAATGGAGGTTGGGACTACACCTTC. Encoded protein: CASRNGGWDYTF. This rearrangement joins TRBV5-1 to TRBJ1-2, with D unresolved. The CDR3 runs to 12 residues. The germline CDR1 and CDR2 sequences are SGHRS and YFSETQ. V was clipped by 5 bases and J by 10 bases, with 15 bases between them.

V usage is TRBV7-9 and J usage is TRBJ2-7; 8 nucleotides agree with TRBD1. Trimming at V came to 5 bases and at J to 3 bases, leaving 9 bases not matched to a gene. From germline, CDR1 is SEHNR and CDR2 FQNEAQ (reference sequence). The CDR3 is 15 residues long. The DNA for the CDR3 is TGTGCCAGCAGCGCTCGACAGGGGACTCTCTACGAGCAGTACTTC. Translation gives CASSARQGTLYEQYF.

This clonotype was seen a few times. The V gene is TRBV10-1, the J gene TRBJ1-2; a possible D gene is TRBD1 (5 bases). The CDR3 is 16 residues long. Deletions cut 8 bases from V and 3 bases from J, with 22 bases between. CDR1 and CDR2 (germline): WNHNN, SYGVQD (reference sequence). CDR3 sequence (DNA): TGCGCCAGCGACAGAGAGGGCAAGGAGAAAGACTATGGCTACACCTTC. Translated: CASDREGKEKDYGYTF.

This CDR3 reads CSARDPPSLATNEKLFF. Written as DNA, the CDR3 is TGCAGTGCTAGAGATCCCCCCAGCCTTGCAACTAATGAAAAACTGTTTTTT. V gene TRBV20-1 combines with J gene TRBJ1-4; D ambiguous. The V and J ends lost 0 bases and 0 bases respectively, with 14 bases between them. The CDR3 loop spans 17 amino acids. Germline V gene data show CDR1 as DFQATT and CDR2 as SNEGSKA (reference sequence).

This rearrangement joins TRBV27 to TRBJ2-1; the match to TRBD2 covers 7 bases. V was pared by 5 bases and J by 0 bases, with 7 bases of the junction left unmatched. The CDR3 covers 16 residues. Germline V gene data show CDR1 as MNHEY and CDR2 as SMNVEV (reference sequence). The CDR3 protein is CASSTISGPSYNEQFF. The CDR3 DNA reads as TGTGCCAGCAGTACCATTAGCGGGCCCTCCTACAATGAGCAGTTCTTC.

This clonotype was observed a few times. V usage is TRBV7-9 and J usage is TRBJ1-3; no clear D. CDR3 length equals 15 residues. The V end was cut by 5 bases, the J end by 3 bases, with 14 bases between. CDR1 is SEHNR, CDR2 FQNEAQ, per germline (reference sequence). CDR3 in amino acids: CASSPAGSNGNTIYF. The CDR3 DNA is TGTGCCAGCAGCCCGGCGGGGTCCAATGGAAACACCATATATTTT. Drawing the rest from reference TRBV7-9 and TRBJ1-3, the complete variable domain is DTGVSQNPRHKITKRGQNVTFRCDPISEHNRLYWYRQTLGQGPEFLTYFQNEAQLEKSRLLSDRFSAERPKGSFSTLEIQRTEQGDSAMYLCASSPAGSNGNTIYFGEGSWLTVV.

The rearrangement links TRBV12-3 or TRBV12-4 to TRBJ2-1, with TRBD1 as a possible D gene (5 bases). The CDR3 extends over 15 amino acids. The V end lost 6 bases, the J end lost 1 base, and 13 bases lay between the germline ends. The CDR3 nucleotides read TGTGCCAGCAGCGCCCCAGGGCCGTCCTACAATGAGCAGTTCTTC. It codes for CASSAPGPSYNEQFF.

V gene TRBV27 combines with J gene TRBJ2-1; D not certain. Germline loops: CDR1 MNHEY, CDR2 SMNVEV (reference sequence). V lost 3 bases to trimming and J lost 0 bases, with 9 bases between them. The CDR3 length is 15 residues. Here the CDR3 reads CASSFLISSYNEQFF. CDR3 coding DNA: TGTGCCAGCAGTTTCTTAATTAGCTCCTACAATGAGCAGTTCTTC.